Shown below are 30 T cell receptor beta chains from a single sample sequenced in a study of blood T cell repertoires in COVID-19. Sequencing was performed with immunoSEQ multiplex PCR; in TCRdb, only in-frame clones are kept and a portion is missing. The table includes roughly 250,000 clones, 85% to 90% detected once. The sample taken for sequencing was peripheral blood. These receptors were obtained from a woman in her forties with acute or convalescent COVID-19.

CDR3 sequence: CASSPFGGTDTQYF. The CDR3 DNA sequence: TGTGCCAGCAGCCCCTTCGGAGGCACAGATACGCAGTATTTT. The chain employs TRBV7-3 and TRBJ2-3; no clear D gene. The germline V gene has CDR1 SGHTA and CDR2 FQGTGA. This CDR3 comprises 14 residues. V was shortened by 5 bases and J by 1 base, with 10 bases between the two germline ends.

The rearrangement joins TRBV24-1 to TRBJ1-3; a possible D gene is TRBD1 (6 bases). Trimming left V 6 bases short and J 0 bases short, with 14 bases between. The CDR3 has 16 amino acids. Germline CDR1 reads KGHDR; CDR2 reads SFDVKD. The CDR3 DNA follows: TGTGCCACCAGTACCTTAGACAGGAGCTCTGGAAACACCATATATTTT. Translating gives CATSTLDRSSGNTIYF.

The V gene is TRBV2, the J gene TRBJ1-2; 9 bases line up with TRBD1. Germline assignment: CDR1 SNHLY and CDR2 FYNNEI. The V segment lost 4 bases and the J segment 1 base; nucleotides outside the gene matches: 4. The CDR3 covers 15 residues. CDR3: CASSAGQGSNYGYTF. The CDR3 DNA follows: TGTGCCAGCAGTGCTGGACAGGGGAGTAACTATGGCTACACCTTC.

This chain links TRBV6-5 with TRBJ1-1; 8 nucleotides align to TRBD1. Germline trimming cut 0 bases from V and 6 bases from J; bases unmatched to any gene: 6. The CDR3 loop spans 15 amino acids. From germline, CDR1 is MNHEY and CDR2 SVGAGI. This CDR3 is CASSYSRQGRAEAFF. As DNA, the CDR3 is TGTGCCAGCAGTTACTCTCGACAGGGGCGCGCTGAAGCTTTCTTT.

CDR3 sequence reads: CASSPIIEDQPQHF. The CDR3 DNA is TGTGCCAGCAGCCCTATTATAGAGGATCAGCCCCAGCATTTT. This chain connects TRBV7-8 to TRBJ1-5; D remains unclear. The CDR3 runs to 14 residues. Trimming took off 5 bases at V and 5 bases at J, with 13 bases between the two ends. Germline V gene sequence: CDR1 SGHVS, CDR2 FQNEAQ.

The sample holds one count of this clone. The V gene is TRBV29-1, the J gene TRBJ1-1; TRBD1 aligns across 9 bases. Germline CDR1 is SQVTM and CDR2 is ANQGSEA. The CDR3 is 13 amino acids. V lost 6 bases to trimming and J lost 2 bases; unmatched junction nucleotides: 4. CDR3 residues: CSVGGQGNTEAFF. CDR3 nucleotides: TGCAGCGTGGGGGGACAGGGCAACACTGAAGCTTTCTTT.

This clone was seen more than once but under ten times. The chain joins TRBV2 to TRBJ1-4; unclear D gene. The germline V gene encodes CDR1 SNHLY and CDR2 FYNNEI. CDR3 size: 15 residues. V lost 4 bases, J lost 3 bases, and 12 bases lay in between. The CDR3 loop reads CASSGGGVANEKLFF. CDR3 nucleotide sequence: TGTGCCAGCAGTGGCGGCGGGGTGGCTAATGAAAAACTGTTTTTT.

This clone came up once. V is TRBV5-8 and J is TRBJ2-1; a possible D gene is TRBD2 (5 bases). Deletions cut 4 bases from V and 2 bases from J, with 13 bases between. This CDR3 has 15 amino acids. Germline lookup yields CDR1 SGHTS and CDR2 YDEGEE. CDR3 sequence reads: CASSHEFGAYNEQFF. In nucleotides, the CDR3 is TGTGCCAGCAGCCACGAATTCGGGGCCTACAATGAGCAGTTCTTC.

The rearrangement links TRBV27 to TRBJ1-1; D possibly corresponds to TRBD1 (5 bases). This CDR3 has 12 residues. CDR1 is MNHEY, CDR2 SMNVEV, per germline (reference sequence). Deletions cut 8 bases from V and 3 bases from J, with 10 bases between. The CDR3: CASRIGDTEAFF. In DNA form, the CDR3 reads TGTGCCAGCCGGATAGGGGACACTGAAGCTTTCTTT.

V and J are TRBV19 and TRBJ1-5; 7 nucleotides agree with TRBD1. Germline CDR1 and CDR2: LNHDA and SQIVND (reference sequence). The trim removed 7 bases at V and 7 bases at J, leaving 10 bases unmatched. CDR3 length equals 14 residues. The CDR3 protein is CASTPGGSWQPQHF. CDR3 bases: TGTGCCAGTACCCCAGGGGGGAGTTGGCAGCCCCAGCATTTT. The whole variable domain, filled in from reference TRBV19 and TRBJ1-5, reads DGGITQSPKYLFRKEGQNVTLSCEQNLNHDAMYWYRQDPGQGLRLIYYSQIVNDFQKGDIAEGYSVSREKKESFPLTVTSAQKNPTAFYLCASTPGGSWQPQHFGDGTRLSIL.

This chain joins TRBV5-6 and TRBJ2-6; weak D call: TRBD2 (5 bases). The CDR3 runs to 19 residues. Trimming shortened V by 4 bases and J by 0 bases, and 20 bases separated the two germline ends. Germline V gene sequence: CDR1 SGHDT, CDR2 YYEEEE. The CDR3 DNA is TGTGCCAGCAGCCTTAGAGGGAGCCCAAAATTCTCTGGGGCCAACGTCCTGACTTTC. This gives the protein CASSLRGSPKFSGANVLTF.

The chain uses TRBV14 and TRBJ1-2; no definite D call. From germline, CDR1 is SGHDN and CDR2 FVKESK. The CDR3 has 14 amino acids. V lost 4 bases and J lost 10, with 19 bases in between. DNA for the CDR3: TGTGCCAGCAGCCCGGGAAGGAAGTCGTACGACTACACCTTC. It translates to CASSPGRKSYDYTF.

The chain combines TRBV11-1 with TRBJ1-6; no clear D gene. V lost 1 base to trimming and J lost 9 bases, with 13 bases between them. The germline V gene encodes CDR1 SGHAT and CDR2 FQDESV (reference sequence). The CDR3 sequence is 15 residues long. CDR3 sequence reads: CASSLDPREASPLHF. The CDR3 bases are TGTGCCAGCAGCTTAGACCCACGGGAGGCTTCACCCCTCCACTTT.

This rearrangement joins TRBV3-1 (or the pseudogene TRBV3-2) to TRBJ1-1; D not certain. The CDR3 runs to 15 residues. Germline V gives CDR1 LGHDT, CDR2 YNNKEL (reference sequence). Trimming stripped 1 base from V and 0 bases from J, with 9 bases between. In DNA form, the CDR3 reads TGTGCCAGCAGCCAAGCGAGGTCGTTGAACACTGAAGCTTTCTTT. This gives the protein CASSQARSLNTEAFF.

The rearrangement joins TRBV27 to TRBJ2-5; TRBD1 is a possible D gene (6 bases). The ends were cut back, 2 bases at V and 5 bases at J, with 18 bases in the middle. Germline-derived CDR1 and CDR2 are MNHEY and SMNVEV (reference sequence). The CDR3 runs to 16 residues. CDR3 region: CASSLKGRDMGETQYF. CDR3 coding DNA: TGTGCCAGCAGTTTAAAGGGACGGGACATGGGGGAGACCCAGTACTTC.

This chain links TRBV27 with TRBJ2-7; 8 nucleotides align to TRBD2. The CDR3 loop spans 15 amino acids. From germline, CDR1 is MNHEY and CDR2 SMNVEV (reference sequence). The V gene end was trimmed by 3 bases and the J gene end by 6 bases; junction bases not matched to a gene: 10. In DNA form, the CDR3 reads TGTGCCAGCAGTTTGTCAGCGGGGGTCCCATCCGAGCAGTACGTC. Its protein is CASSLSAGVPSEQYV.

This chain links TRBV5-1 with TRBJ2-5; the D gene is possibly TRBD2 (6 bases). V was trimmed by 4 bases and J by 4 bases, leaving 8 bases between them. The germline V gene encodes CDR1 SGHRS and CDR2 YFSETQ. There are 12 residues in the CDR3. This CDR3 reads CASSRRGETQYF. CDR3 nucleotide sequence: TGCGCCAGCAGCAGGAGGGGAGAGACCCAGTACTTC.

V is TRBV20-1 and J is TRBJ2-4; D is ambiguous. Trimming took off 5 bases at V and 9 bases at J, with 11 bases between the two ends. In germline, CDR1 is DFQATT, CDR2 SNEGSKA (reference sequence). The CDR3 sequence is 11 residues long. The chain's CDR3 is CSALNRAIQYF. The CDR3 DNA is TGCAGTGCTCTAAACAGAGCCATTCAGTACTTC.

V is TRBV4-2 and J is TRBJ1-2; no clear D gene. Per germline, CDR1 LGHNA and CDR2 YNFKEQ. The CDR3 is 15 residues long. V was cut by 1 base and J by 0 bases, with 9 bases left in between. CDR3 residues: CASSQGAGSNYGYTF. In DNA form, the CDR3 reads TGTGCCAGCAGCCAAGGAGCGGGTTCTAACTATGGCTACACCTTC.

The V call is TRBV10-2, the J call TRBJ2-7, with D maybe TRBD1 (6 bases). From germline, CDR1 is WSHSY and CDR2 SAAADI. V dropped 6 bases and J dropped 3 bases, with 12 bases sitting between them. This CDR3 has 13 residues. The CDR3 loop is CASRDPGDYEQYV. The CDR3 nucleotides read TGCGCCAGCAGGGACCCAGGGGACTACGAGCAGTACGTC.

This rearrangement joins TRBV7-2 to TRBJ2-5; 9 bases are a match to TRBD1. Germline V gives CDR1 SGHTA, CDR2 FQGNSA. The CDR3 loop spans 14 amino acids. The V and J ends lost 5 bases and 5 bases, in that order; junction bases with no gene match: 6. The CDR3 is CASSTKTGGETQYF. DNA for the CDR3: TGTGCCAGCAGCACCAAGACAGGGGGTGAGACCCAGTACTTC.

The chain is built from TRBV19 and TRBJ1-4; D uncertain. With 0 bases removed from V and 6 bases from J, the gap between germline ends came to 14 bases. CDR3 length: 16 residues. The germline gives CDR1 LNHDA, CDR2 SQIVND (reference sequence). In nucleotides, the CDR3 is TGTGCCAGTAGTATAGAATTCGGCGGAGGCGATGAAAAACTGTTTTTT. Translated, it gives CASSIEFGGGDEKLFF.

J is TRBJ1-1 and V is TRBV4-2; weak D call: TRBD1 (5 bases). V dropped 1 base and J dropped 7 bases, with 19 bases sitting between them. The germline V gene encodes CDR1 LGHNA and CDR2 YNFKEQ. This CDR3 contains 16 residues. The CDR3 spells CASSQGQGRGDIEAFF. The CDR3, as DNA: TGTGCCAGCAGCCAAGGGCAGGGTAGGGGTGACATTGAAGCTTTCTTT.

This chain links TRBV6-5 with TRBJ1-2; D gene uncertain. The ends were cut back, 0 bases at V and 8 bases at J, with 7 bases in the middle. Per germline, CDR1 MNHEY and CDR2 SVGAGI. CDR3 length: 12 amino acids. In DNA, the CDR3 is TGTGCCAGCAGTTACTCGGGGAGGGGCTACACCTTC. It codes for CASSYSGRGYTF.

The rearrangement uses TRBV7-6 and TRBJ2-3, with 7 bases aligning to TRBD1. Trimming took 1 base from V and 3 from J; bases not matched to a gene: 4. CDR1 SGHVS and CDR2 FNYEAQ come from the germline V gene. CDR3 length: 15 residues. CDR3 amino acids: CASSLDRGGTDTQYF. CDR3 DNA sequence: TGTGCCAGCAGCTTAGACAGGGGTGGGACAGATACGCAGTATTTT.

The V call is TRBV9, the J call TRBJ2-5; the D gene is possibly TRBD2 (5 bases). Germline V gene lookup returns CDR1 SGDLS and CDR2 YYNGEE. The V and J ends lost 1 base and 5 bases respectively, with 15 bases between them. The CDR3 sequence is 15 residues long. The chain's CDR3 is CASSVSGVRKETQYF. CDR3 sequence (DNA): TGTGCCAGCAGCGTATCCGGGGTAAGGAAGGAGACCCAGTACTTC.

Only a few counts were recorded for this clone. The gene calls are TRBV19 and TRBJ1-2; weak D call: TRBD1 (6 bases). Trimming removed 6 bases at V and 7 bases at J, with 18 bases between. The CDR3 length is 14 residues. Germline V gives CDR1 LNHDA, CDR2 SQIVND (reference sequence). This CDR3 reads CASRPPWQGSGYTF. DNA of the CDR3: TGTGCCAGTAGACCCCCCTGGCAGGGGAGTGGCTACACCTTC.

This chain links TRBV7-3 with TRBJ1-1, with TRBD1 matching over 9 bases. Germline V lookup: CDR1 SGHTA, CDR2 FQGTGA. J gave up 4 bases and V 2 bases, and 5 bases lay outside the gene matches. The CDR3 has 15 residues. DNA of the CDR3: TGTGCCAGCAGCTTAGAGGGACAGGGTGTCACTGAAGCTTTCTTT. Its protein product is CASSLEGQGVTEAFF.

CDR3 sequence (DNA): TGTGCCAGCAGTAACATGATCAACGAGCAGTACGTC. Translated: CASSNMINEQYV. The rearrangement uses TRBV6-5 and TRBJ2-7, with D unclear. Between the trimmed V and J ends, which lost 5 bases and 5 bases, there was a span of 10 bases. The CDR3 has 12 residues. CDR1 and CDR2 (germline): MNHEY, SVGAGI.

Only one count was recorded for this clone. The sample carries other DNA sequences with the same CDR3. This chain uses TRBV30 with TRBJ1-5; D not resolved. V was cut by 0 bases and J by 1 base, with 4 bases left in between. Per the germline V gene, CDR1 is GTSNPN and CDR2 is SVGIG (reference sequence). The length of the CDR3 is 13 residues. CDR3 nucleotide sequence: TGTGCCTGGAGTGTCCGGAGCAATCAGCCCCAGCATTTT. Its protein is CAWSVRSNQPQHF.